The source of this T cell receptor beta chain is a study of beta chain features in type 1 diabetes. This clone was seen a handful of times. Its target is unknown. Purities in excess of 95% were seen in all sorted populations. Findings and limits, study-wide: Sampled from patients, naive, central memory and Treg TCRB repertoires appeared more similar than those sampled from healthy donors. Any PCR bias toward short templates would affect both groups alike. Type 1 diabetes patients had TCRB CDR3s that were shorter (moderately but significantly so) in all four CD4+ subsets.

Expressed TCRB transcripts were sequenced because the isolated RNA had all been reverse transcribed beforehand. An average of about 3.6 million reads was obtained for naive, central memory and regulatory T cell samples. TCRdb's table, derived via immunoSEQ multiplex PCR, lists solely in-frame clones and lacks some. The sample lists roughly 340,000 clones, around 13% occurring once. This TCR was sampled from a woman younger than 30 with type 1 diabetes. Sequencing input: naive CD4+ T cells from blood.

The CDR3 DNA follows: TGTGCCTGGAGTGGTTCGGTTCGGTTGGATACGCAGTATTTT. Protein: CAWSGSVRLDTQYF. V usage is TRBV30 and J usage is TRBJ2-3; unclear D gene. The V gene's germline CDR1 is GTSNPN and CDR2 SVGIG (reference sequence). V was trimmed by 1 base and J by 6 bases, leaving 14 bases between them. The CDR3 extends over 14 amino acids. Using reference TRBV30 and TRBJ2-3 for the parts outside the CDR3, the full variable domain is SQTIHQWPATLVQPVGSPLSLECTVEGTSNPNLYWYRQAAGRGLQLLFYSVGIGQISSEVPQNLSASRPQDRQFILSSKKLLLSDSGFYLCAWSGSVRLDTQYFGPGTRLTVL.